This TCR beta chain was sequenced for a study of CD8 T cells in ankylosing spondylitis. Study-level results: Several of the motif variants were reported before in synovial fluid and blood from reactive arthritis. Eight highly homologous variants made up a TCR beta motif, and this motif appeared characteristic of ankylosing spondylitis blood.

This clonotype was detected only a few times. The antigen is undetermined. Trimming took 5 bases from V and 9 from J; bases not matched to a gene: 5. Germline CDR1 reads DFQATT; CDR2 reads SNEGSKA (reference sequence). CDR3 length equals 14 residues. TCR beta libraries were made by quantitative 5'-RACE with molecular barcodes. TCRdb re-analysed the 5' RACE reads in MiXCR, keeping a single row per CDR3 protein. The repertoire includes about 840,000 distinct CDR3 sequences, 12% of them detected once, and around 0.51% sits in the top ten. Sequencing was carried out using blood, either unsorted or a sorted T cell fraction (not recorded which). The chain combines TRBV20-1 with TRBJ2-1; 15 bases are a match to TRBD2. The TCR sequence derives from a male donor with ankylosing spondylitis. DNA of the CDR3: TGCAGTGCTGGCGGGACTAGCGGGGGGCCTGAGCAGTTCTTC. It encodes CSAGGTSGGPEQFF.